This T cell receptor (beta chain) was identified during a study of control samples from healthy donors and cancer patients. Only in-frame clones appear in the TCRdb table, and some are missing; sequencing was by immunoSEQ multiplex PCR. The sample lists roughly 88,000 clones; just under 85% were seen once. CDR1 is MGHRA and CDR2 is YSYEKL in the germline V gene. V trimming: 8 bases; J trimming: 0 bases; junction bases outside the gene matches: 2. The CDR3 consists of 13 residues. The sample comprised blood. The V and J genes are TRBV4-1 and TRBJ2-3, with 7 bases fitting TRBD2. This TCR came from a young man in good health. Written as DNA, the CDR3 is TGCGCCAGCTCGGGACTAAGCACAGATACGCAGTATTTT. Its translation is CASSGLSTDTQYF.